Shown below are 29 T cell receptor beta chains from a single sample sequenced in a study of blood T cells in healthy people across ages (dated by TCRdb to 2015 to 2017). The library was generated by 5' RACE. Reads for this sample came from an Illumina HiSeq 2500. A second PCR of about 6 to 11 cycles was performed with a sample-barcoded 5' primer and a J-beta primer mix. In-frame beta chains were kept once TCRdb had trimmed the public reads at Q25 with fastp and called clones with MiXCR. Entries that share a CDR3 protein sequence are merged under the most common genes and DNA. The sample table shows 500,000 to 600,000 distinct CDR3 sequences, and approximately 30% are seen once. The ten most abundant clones make up roughly 18% of the sample. Material for sequencing was blood. Receptors originate from a woman in her seventies in good health.

The rearrangement links TRBV3-1 to TRBJ1-2, with unresolved D. In germline, CDR1 is LGHDT, CDR2 YNNKEL (reference sequence). Trimming pared 4 bases from V and 8 bases from J, leaving 17 bases between. This CDR3 is built from 14 residues. The CDR3 coding sequence is TGTGCCAGCAGCCGGGTCCCTAGTAGTGAGGGCTACACCTTC. This gives the protein CASSRVPSSEGYTF.

This chain connects TRBV5-1 to TRBJ2-1, with TRBD2 matching over 10 bases. The CDR3 is 16 amino acids. V trimming: 5 bases; J trimming: 4 bases; junction bases outside the gene matches: 9. Germline V gives CDR1 SGHRS, CDR2 YFSETQ. CDR3 in amino acids: CASSPAASGGYNEQFF. The CDR3 coding sequence is TGCGCCAGCAGTCCCGCGGCTAGCGGGGGATACAATGAGCAGTTCTTC.

This clonotype was counted only a few times. V usage is TRBV7-2 and J usage is TRBJ2-5; 11 bases fit TRBD2. The last part of the DNA fits TRBJ2-7 better; the J call may be wrong. Per the germline V gene, CDR1 is SGHTA and CDR2 is FQGNSA. The CDR3 has 16 residues. The CDR3 sequence is CASSLAHLAGGFEQYF. DNA of the CDR3: TGTGCCAGCAGCTTAGCGCACCTAGCGGGGGGTTTCGAGCAGTACTTC.

This sequence joins TRBV20-1 and TRBJ2-1, with 10 bases that match TRBD1. The J call could be wrong; TRBJ2-5 is a better fit for the DNA end. The germline V gene has CDR1 DFQATT and CDR2 SNEGSKA (reference sequence). The CDR3 sequence is 16 residues long. CDR3 DNA sequence: TGCAGTCCGACTCGACGGACAGGGGGAGAGAGGGAGACCCAGTACTTC. It specifies CSPTRRTGGERETQYF.

Only a few counts were recorded for this clonotype. The rearrangement uses TRBV29-1 and TRBJ2-1; D might be TRBD1 or TRBD2, each matching 6 bases. This CDR3 region has 11 residues. Trimming removed 8 bases from V and 9 bases from J, with 14 bases in between. Germline loops: CDR1 SQVTM, CDR2 ANQGSEA. As DNA, the CDR3 is TGCAGCACCAACAGGGAGGTTGAGCAGTTCTTC. This encodes CSTNREVEQFF.

The chain combines TRBV20-1 with TRBJ2-4; TRBD1 matches at 11 bases. The CDR3 extends over 14 amino acids. CDR1 and CDR2 (germline): DFQATT, SNEGSKA (reference sequence). V trimming: 5 bases; J trimming: 3 bases; junction bases outside the gene matches: 3. CDR3 in DNA: TGCAGTGCTCTCGGGACAGGGGGCAAAAACATTCAGTACTTC. This sequence encodes CSALGTGGKNIQYF.

This clonotype was counted only a few times. The chain carries TRBV6-5 and TRBJ2-5, with 9 bases identical to TRBD2. TRBJ2-1 explains the end of the DNA better; the J call may be wrong. Germline CDR1 is MNHEY and CDR2 is SVGAGI. This CDR3 region has 15 residues. CDR3 sequence (DNA): TGTGCCAGCAGTTACGGGCTAGCGGGGAACAATGAGCAGTTCTTC. Residues: CASSYGLAGNNEQFF.

This chain connects TRBV6-6 to TRBJ2-2, with D unclear. The germline CDR1 and CDR2 sequences are MNHNY and SVGAGI (reference sequence). V shed 5 bases and J shed 4 bases, with 11 bases lying between them. The CDR3 is 14 residues long. In DNA, the CDR3 is TGTGCCAGCAGTGTCCCTGGTACCACCGGGGAGCTGTTTTTT. Its protein product is CASSVPGTTGELFF.

CDR3 sequence (DNA): TGTGCCAGCAGGGGCGCGACAGGGGGCGTGGGTCAGCCCCAGCATTTT. Translating gives CASRGATGGVGQPQHF. The chain carries TRBV6-6 and TRBJ1-5, with 10 bases lining up with TRBD1. V shed 6 bases, J shed 6 bases, and the junction held 11 bases outside the gene matches. The germline CDR1 and CDR2 sequences are MNHNY and SVGAGI (reference sequence). This CDR3 spans 16 amino acids.

This clonotype was seen a handful of times. The chain employs TRBV7-2 and TRBJ2-2; 9 bases align to TRBD2. The CDR3 is made up of 15 amino acids. Germline loops: CDR1 SGHTA, CDR2 FQGNSA. V dropped 4 bases and J dropped 2; count of bases not matched to a gene: 2. The CDR3 DNA sequence: TGTGCCAGCAGCTCTAGCGGGGTCAACACCGGGGAGCTGTTTTTT. It translates to CASSSSGVNTGELFF.

This clonotype was seen only a few times. The chain recombines TRBV7-2 with TRBJ1-5; 7 positions agree with TRBD1. The CDR3 length is 15 residues. Germline lookup yields CDR1 SGHTA and CDR2 FQGNSA. V lost 0 bases, J lost 4 bases, and 3 bases stayed unmatched. The CDR3 region is CASSLAQGGNQPQHF. The CDR3 region has the DNA TGTGCCAGCAGCTTAGCGCAGGGGGGTAATCAGCCCCAGCATTTT. Drawing the rest from reference TRBV7-2 and TRBJ1-5, the complete variable domain is GAGVSQSPSNKVTEKGKDVELRCDPISGHTALYWYRQSLGQGLEFLIYFQGNSAPDKSGLPSDRFSAERTGGSVSTLTIQRTQQEDSAVYLCASSLAQGGNQPQHFGDGTRLSIL.

The chain recombines TRBV7-9 with TRBJ2-1, with 9 bases identical to TRBD2. The CDR3 spans 15 residues. CDR1 and CDR2 (germline): SEHNR, FQNEAQ (reference sequence). V dropped 3 bases and J dropped 2; count of bases not matched to a gene: 2. CDR3 residues: CASSFGGGAYNEQFF. In DNA form, the CDR3 reads TGTGCCAGCAGCTTTGGCGGGGGGGCCTACAATGAGCAGTTCTTC.

The rearrangement joins TRBV4-2 to TRBJ1-4; D is undetermined. Germline lookup yields CDR1 LGHNA and CDR2 YNFKEQ. The CDR3 is 13 residues long. Trimming left V 0 bases short and J 9 bases short, with 8 bases between. The DNA for the CDR3 is TGTGCCAGCAGCCAAGATCTGGTTCAAAAACTGTTTTTT. This encodes CASSQDLVQKLFF.

This chain uses TRBV20-1 with TRBJ1-2; 7 positions agree with TRBD1. In germline, CDR1 is DFQATT, CDR2 SNEGSKA (reference sequence). J gave up 8 bases and V 4 bases, and 10 bases lay outside the gene matches. This CDR3 region has 13 residues. This CDR3 is CSATTGRGRGYTF. The CDR3 DNA follows: TGCAGTGCTACGACAGGGAGGGGTAGAGGCTACACCTTC.

This clonotype was seen more than once but under ten times. The chain is built from TRBV18 and TRBJ2-7; either TRBD1 or TRBD2 may fit D (5 bases each). CDR1 is KGHSH, CDR2 LQKENI, per germline. V lost 3 bases and J 7 bases, leaving 10 bases between the germline ends. The CDR3 is 12 amino acids. This CDR3 is CASSPEGREQYF. Written as DNA, the CDR3 is TGTGCCAGCTCACCTGAGGGGCGGGAGCAGTACTTC.

The chain is built from TRBV20-1 and TRBJ2-3; a weak D match, TRBD2 (5 bases). Germline V gene data show CDR1 as DFQATT and CDR2 as SNEGSKA (reference sequence). Trimming took 0 bases from V and 7 from J, leaving 14 bases between them. This CDR3 comprises 14 residues. The CDR3 nucleotides are TGCAGTGCTAGAGATCGGGCTAGCATGAATACGCAGTATTTT. Residues: CSARDRASMNTQYF.

This clonotype showed up many times. This chain connects TRBV6-6 to TRBJ2-1; D might be TRBD1 (5 bases). Per germline, CDR1 MNHNY and CDR2 SVGAGI (reference sequence). Trimming stripped 3 bases from V and 5 bases from J, with 11 bases between. The CDR3 totals 14 residues. CDR3 sequence reads: CASSYRQTDNEQFF. The CDR3 DNA reads as TGTGCCAGCAGTTATAGACAGACAGACAATGAGCAGTTCTTC.

This clonotype was detected only a few times. J is TRBJ1-4 and V is TRBV7-8; unclear D gene. V lost 5 bases to trimming and J lost 0 bases, with 13 bases between them. This CDR3 is 16 amino acids long. Germline CDR1 is SGHVS and CDR2 is FQNEAQ. CDR3: CASSRREPSTNEKLFF. CDR3 DNA sequence: TGTGCCAGCAGCCGACGGGAACCTTCAACTAATGAAAAACTGTTTTTT.

This chain joins TRBV5-5 and TRBJ2-7; D gene uncertain. The CDR3 has 17 amino acids. Germline assignment: CDR1 SGHKS and CDR2 YYEKEE (reference sequence). V was trimmed by 4 bases and J by 2 bases, leaving 22 bases between them. The CDR3 sequence: CASSRLVVGPRAYEQYF. CDR3 in DNA: TGTGCCAGCAGCCGCCTGGTGGTAGGGCCGAGAGCCTACGAGCAGTACTTC.

This clonotype was observed a handful of times. The CDR3 here is CASSLTGQGYNEQFF. In DNA form, the CDR3 reads TGTGCCAGCAGCTTGACAGGGCAGGGTTACAATGAGCAGTTCTTC. J is TRBJ2-1 and V is TRBV7-3; 7 bases match TRBD1. CDR1 is SGHTA, CDR2 FQGTGA, per germline. This CDR3 has 15 residues. The ends lost 3 bases at V and 4 bases at J; junction bases unmatched: 6.

The chain is built from TRBV12-3 or TRBV12-4 and TRBJ2-7; D not resolved. The CDR3 runs 13 residues. Between the trimmed V and J ends, which lost 6 bases and 3 bases, there was a span of 12 bases. The CDR3 loop reads CASSLGPDYEQYF. CDR3 sequence (DNA): TGTGCCAGCAGCCTCGGGCCCGACTACGAGCAGTACTTC.

The rearrangement joins TRBV20-1 to TRBJ2-3, with 7 bases fitting TRBD2. Germline V gene lookup returns CDR1 DFQATT and CDR2 SNEGSKA (reference sequence). The J segment lost 4 bases and the V segment lost 3 bases, leaving 1 base of the junction unmatched. The CDR3 extends over 12 amino acids. CDR3: CSASGGSDTQYF. In DNA, the CDR3 is TGCAGTGCTAGCGGGGGGTCAGATACGCAGTATTTT.

CDR3 residues: CASSLGGQTDYGYTF. CDR3 bases: TGTGCCAGCAGCTTGGGGGGACAGACGGACTATGGCTACACCTTC. This chain links TRBV5-5 with TRBJ1-2; 7 bases fit TRBD1. The V and J ends lost 0 bases and 3 bases, in that order; junction bases with no gene match: 5. Germline V gives CDR1 SGHKS, CDR2 YYEKEE (reference sequence). This CDR3 is 15 amino acids long.

The V gene is TRBV7-2, the J gene TRBJ2-5, with a weak D call TRBD1 (6 bases). The germline CDR1 and CDR2 sequences are SGHTA and FQGNSA. V shed 2 bases and J shed 6 bases, with 25 bases lying between them. CDR3 length: 18 amino acids. The CDR3 region has the DNA TGTGCCAGCAGCTTATCGGCATCGTACACAGGGTTTATTCAGACCCAGTACTTC. Amino acid sequence: CASSLSASYTGFIQTQYF. Looking up the rest from reference TRBV7-2 and TRBJ2-5 gives the full variable domain: GAGVSQSPSNKVTEKGKDVELRCDPISGHTALYWYRQSLGQGLEFLIYFQGNSAPDKSGLPSDRFSAERTGGSVSTLTIQRTQQEDSAVYLCASSLSASYTGFIQTQYFGPGTRLLVL.

Comments on this clonotype: It is likely a read error, because the conserved phenylalanine at the end of the CDR3 is missing. The V and J genes are TRBV14 and TRBJ1-2; 8 bases map to TRBD1. The CDR3 has 13 residues. Germline trimming cut 4 bases from V and 4 bases from J; bases unmatched to any gene: 2. The germline gives CDR1 SGHDN, CDR2 FVKESK. This CDR3 reads CASSRDRSYGYTI. CDR3 sequence (DNA): TGTGCCAGCAGCCGGGACAGGTCCTATGGCTACACCATC.

As regards this clonotype: The germline gene is not matched at one end of the junction; a read error may be the cause. This rearrangement joins TRBV4-3 to TRBJ2-2; D remains ambiguous. Germline values: CDR1 LGHNA, CDR2 YSLEER. CDR3 length: 16 amino acids. DNA for the CDR3: TGCTCCAGCAGCCAAGGTCGGCTAGCGAACACCGGGGAGCTGTTTTTT. Encoded protein: CSSSQGRLANTGELFF.

This clonotype occurred many times. This rearrangement joins TRBV3-1 to TRBJ2-5; 8 bases are a match to TRBD2. The CDR3 consists of 17 residues. CDR1 and CDR2 (germline): LGHDT, YNNKEL (reference sequence). V was clipped by 1 base and J by 1 base; unmatched bases: 8. Here the CDR3 reads CASSQGAGGGIQETQYF. CDR3 in DNA: TGTGCCAGCAGCCAAGGCGCCGGCGGGGGGATCCAAGAGACCCAGTACTTC.

Only a few counts were recorded for this clonotype. The CDR3 DNA reads as TGCGCCAGCAGCCAAGATTTGTCAGAGACCCAGTACTTC. As protein: CASSQDLSETQYF. The chain is built from TRBV4-3 and TRBJ2-5; no clear D. The ends were cut back, 0 bases at V and 4 bases at J, with 6 bases in the middle. The V gene's germline CDR1 is LGHNA and CDR2 YSLEER. The CDR3 contains 13 residues.

This clonotype came up a few times. This chain joins TRBV9 and TRBJ2-1; 11 bases are a match to TRBD1. Germline assignment: CDR1 SGDLS and CDR2 YYNGEE. Trimming took 4 bases from V and 10 from J; bases not matched to a gene: 10. The CDR3 has 15 residues. The CDR3: CASSTAGTGGIEQFF. DNA of the CDR3: TGTGCCAGCAGCACCGCCGGGACAGGGGGTATCGAGCAGTTCTTC.